One and the same sample provided the 23 T cell receptor beta chains below, sequenced in a study of T cell repertoires in cytomegalovirus infection. No cognate antigen is known for these TCRs. Each CDR3 protein gets one entry after TCRdb re-called the reads with MiXCR. The data hold 300,000 or so distinct CDR3 sequences, with 20% to 25% observed a single time. The specimen was cultured PBMCs, collected from culture after CMV antigen stimulation. The receptors here all came from a human donor in good health (CMV status not recorded). Some clones in this sample may be carry-over from other donors' samples.

In its sample, this clonotype was seen many times. J is TRBJ1-2 and V is TRBV7-2; 9 bases fit TRBD1. The CDR3 length is 15 residues. The trim removed 1 base at V and 4 bases at J, leaving 4 bases unmatched. CDR1 is SGHTA, CDR2 FQGNSA, per germline. CDR3 in amino acids: CASSLEGQGTYGYTF. CDR3 coding DNA: TGTGCCAGCAGCTTAGAGGGACAGGGTACCTATGGCTACACCTTC.

With regard to this clonotype: The CDR3 does not close with the conserved phenylalanine or tryptophan, likely indicating a read error. The DNA is omitted, as the CDR3 cannot be located on it reliably, and the CDR3 follows TCRdb's listing. The chain carries TRBV4-3 and TRBJ2-1. Germline V gene lookup returns CDR1 LGHNA and CDR2 YSLEER. From its first to its last residue, the CDR3 has 9 amino acids. The chain's CDR3 is CASSRRIGA.

About this clonotype: Compared with germline, one end of the junction differs, possibly owing to a read error. The chain has TRBV6-6 and TRBJ2-7; 14 positions match TRBD2. Looked up from germline, CDR1 is MNHNY and CDR2 is SVGAGI (reference sequence). This CDR3 comprises 15 residues. The CDR3 DNA reads as TGTACCAGCAGACTGGGACTAGCGGGAGTCTACGAGCAGTACTTC. As protein: CTSRLGLAGVYEQYF.

The chain uses TRBV5-4 and TRBJ2-3, with a weak D call TRBD1 (5 bases). The V end was cut by 4 bases, the J end by 0 bases, with 9 bases between. There are 14 residues in the CDR3. Germline V CDR1 and CDR2: SGHNT, YYREEE (reference sequence). CDR3 sequence reads: CASSRQLSTDTQYF. The DNA of the CDR3 is TGTGCCAGCAGCCGACAGTTGAGCACAGATACGCAGTATTTT.

This clonotype was detected only a few times. The chain has TRBV5-1 and TRBJ2-3; no definite D call. Trimming pared 4 bases from V and 1 base from J, leaving 10 bases between. The CDR3 sequence is 14 residues long. CDR1 SGHRS and CDR2 YFSETQ come from the germline V gene. The CDR3 region is CASSPEGGTDTQYF. The CDR3 bases are TGCGCCAGCAGCCCGGAAGGTGGCACAGATACGCAGTATTTT.

This chain joins TRBV19 and TRBJ2-3; D not resolved. This CDR3 spans 12 amino acids. V lost 6 bases and J 1 base, leaving 5 bases between the germline ends. Germline assignment: CDR1 LNHDA and CDR2 SQIVND (reference sequence). CDR3 DNA sequence: TGTGCCAGTAGAGGCGGCACAGATACGCAGTATTTT. Its protein product is CASRGGTDTQYF.

The CDR3 protein is CASSQELAGGNTQYF. The CDR3 DNA sequence: TGCGCCAGCAGCCAAGAGTTAGCGGGCGGGAATACGCAGTATTTT. V is TRBV4-1 and J is TRBJ2-3, with 7 bases that match TRBD2. The CDR3 runs 15 residues. The V and J ends lost 0 bases and 7 bases, in that order; junction bases with no gene match: 7. Germline CDR1 is MGHRA and CDR2 is YSYEKL.

The chain recombines TRBV6-4 with TRBJ2-7; 8 nucleotides align to TRBD1. The CDR3 contains 17 residues. Germline V gene sequence: CDR1 MRHNA, CDR2 SNTAGT. The ends lost 0 bases at V and 2 bases at J; junction bases unmatched: 9. CDR3 in amino acids: CASSDSNEGQGTYEQYV. CDR3 bases: TGTGCCAGCAGTGACTCGAATGAAGGACAGGGCACCTACGAGCAGTACGTC.

The CDR3 DNA reads as TGCAGCGTTGGAGGGGCCTCAGACCCCAATCAGCCCCAGCATTTT. It specifies CSVGGASDPNQPQHF. This chain uses TRBV29-1 with TRBJ1-5; TRBD1 is a possible D gene (5 bases). This CDR3 has 15 residues. Trimming stripped 4 bases from V and 3 bases from J, with 16 bases between. Germline lookup yields CDR1 SQVTM and CDR2 ANQGSEA.

This chain connects TRBV12-3 or TRBV12-4 to TRBJ2-5, with 8 bases identical to TRBD2. Germline trimming cut 0 bases from V and 2 bases from J; bases unmatched to any gene: 5. CDR3 length equals 16 residues. CDR3 DNA: TGTGCCAGCAGTTTAGCGGGGGCTAGCGGGCAAGAGACCCAGTACTTC. The encoded protein is CASSLAGASGQETQYF.

CDR3 sequence (DNA): TGCAGTGCTAGGGCTTCGATATTCCAGGAATACGAGCAGTACTTC. Translated, it gives CSARASIFQEYEQYF. This chain connects TRBV20-1 to TRBJ2-7; D gene uncertain. Per germline, CDR1 DFQATT and CDR2 SNEGSKA (reference sequence). V lost 3 bases and J 4 bases, leaving 19 bases between the germline ends. The CDR3 sequence is 15 residues long.

V usage is TRBV11-2 and J usage is TRBJ2-5; weak D call: TRBD2 (5 bases). The CDR3 is 17 amino acids. V lost 5 bases and J lost 4, with 23 bases in between. Germline V gives CDR1 SGHAT, CDR2 FQNNGV. Written as DNA, the CDR3 is TGTGCCAGCAGCCACCCCGGGGTACCGACAACCCTAGAGACCCAGTACTTC. Its translation: CASSHPGVPTTLETQYF. The variable domain in full, with the rest retrieved from reference TRBV11-2 and TRBJ2-5, is EAGVAQSPRYKIIEKRQSVAFWCNPISGHATLYWYQQILGQGPKLLIQFQNNGVVDDSQLPKDRFSAERLKGVDSTLKIQPAKLEDSAVYLCASSHPGVPTTLETQYFGPGTRLLVL.

There are a few counts of this clonotype. The chain is built from TRBV6-2 or TRBV6-3 and TRBJ2-7; 11 positions agree with TRBD1. Trimming took 5 bases from V and 5 from J; bases not matched to a gene: 5. This CDR3 spans 14 amino acids. Per germline, CDR1 MNHEY and CDR2 SVGEGT. This CDR3 reads CASSQPGQGDEQYV. DNA of the CDR3: TGTGCCAGCAGTCAGCCGGGACAGGGGGACGAGCAGTACGTC.

This chain connects TRBV24-1 to TRBJ2-3; D may match TRBD1 or TRBD2 (5 bases each). This CDR3 is built from 15 residues. Trimming removed 4 bases at V and 3 bases at J, with 13 bases between. CDR1 is KGHDR, CDR2 SFDVKD, per germline. The CDR3 sequence is CATSDDTWGTDTQYF. CDR3 DNA: TGTGCCACCAGTGACGATACCTGGGGGACAGATACGCAGTATTTT.

In its sample, this clonotype was seen a few times. The chain combines TRBV7-2 with TRBJ2-1; 11 bases are a match to TRBD2. V lost 5 bases and J lost 1; bases outside the gene matches: 13. CDR3 length: 19 amino acids. CDR1 is SGHTA, CDR2 FQGNSA, per germline. For the CDR3, the DNA is TGTGCCAGCAGCAACCCTAGGGTTAGCGGGAGGGGTTCCTACAATGAGCAGTTCTTC. Translation: CASSNPRVSGRGSYNEQFF.

This clonotype has just a few counts. V is TRBV18 and J is TRBJ2-1, with a weak D call TRBD1 (6 bases). Trimming shortened V by 3 bases and J by 0 bases, and 9 bases separated the two germline ends. The CDR3 spans 15 residues. Germline V gives CDR1 KGHSH, CDR2 LQKENI. CDR3 bases: TGTGCCAGCTCACCTGTAGGGGGCTCCTACAATGAGCAGTTCTTC. Its translation is CASSPVGGSYNEQFF.

This clonotype was picked up a small number of times. The V call is TRBV6-1, the J call TRBJ2-1; possibly TRBD1 for D (5 bases). With 4 bases removed from V and 8 bases from J, the gap between germline ends came to 21 bases. Looked up from germline, CDR1 is MNHNS and CDR2 is SASEGT. This CDR3 spans 16 amino acids. The CDR3 DNA is TGTGCCAGCAGTGCCCGACTTGTACAGGTGTTCGATGAGCAGTTCTTC. Encoded protein: CASSARLVQVFDEQFF.

The table lists this clonotype with a few counts. This chain connects TRBV28 to TRBJ1-2; D gene unclear. V dropped 2 bases and J dropped 0 bases, with 7 bases sitting between them. Looked up from germline, CDR1 is MDHEN and CDR2 is SYDVKM. CDR3 length equals 14 residues. This chain's CDR3 is CASSLSRPNYGYTF. The CDR3, as DNA: TGTGCCAGCAGTTTAAGTAGACCTAACTATGGCTACACCTTC.

This clonotype was observed at least ten times. The rearrangement joins TRBV7-2 to TRBJ2-2; 10 bases map to TRBD2. Germline loops: CDR1 SGHTA, CDR2 FQGNSA. The trim removed 11 bases at V and 5 bases at J, leaving 5 bases unmatched. CDR3 length: 13 amino acids. CDR3 residues: CARRTSGTGELFF. CDR3 in DNA: TGTGCCCGCCGGACTAGCGGTACCGGGGAGCTGTTTTTT.

This clonotype was detected ten times or more. The V and J genes are TRBV7-6 and TRBJ2-5; D is perhaps TRBD2 (5 bases). Germline V gives CDR1 SGHVS, CDR2 FNYEAQ. V lost 4 bases and J 2 bases, leaving 17 bases between the germline ends. This CDR3 is 16 amino acids long. CDR3 sequence (DNA): TGTGCCAGCAGCTGGAGGACCTTCGACGTACAAGAGACCCAGTACTTC. It is translated as CASSWRTFDVQETQYF.

In its sample, this clonotype was seen many times. The chain recombines TRBV6-1 with TRBJ1-1; 9 nucleotides agree with TRBD1. This CDR3 region has 14 residues. The germline gives CDR1 MNHNS, CDR2 SASEGT. Trimming at V came to 6 bases and at J to 3 bases, leaving 5 bases not matched to a gene. CDR3 sequence (DNA): TGTGCCAGCAGCCGGACAGGGGAGTACACTGAAGCTTTCTTT. Protein sequence: CASSRTGEYTEAFF.

This sequence joins TRBV5-1 and TRBJ1-4; 8 bases are a match to TRBD1. CDR3 length equals 15 residues. V was pared by 3 bases and J by 8 bases, with 9 bases of the junction left unmatched. CDR1 and CDR2 (germline): SGHRS, YFSETQ. In DNA form, the CDR3 reads TGCGCCAGCAGCTCACAGGGGGAAAGGCACGAAAAACTGTTTTTT. It encodes CASSSQGERHEKLFF.

This clonotype was detected only a few times. The V and J genes are TRBV11-2 and TRBJ2-1; 7 bases are shared with TRBD2. V gave up 1 base and J gave up 15 bases; unmatched junction bases: 18. The germline CDR1 and CDR2 sequences are SGHAT and FQNNGV. The CDR3 runs 16 residues. CDR3 loop: CASSLAGGTVLQYPFF. Here the CDR3 DNA reads TGTGCCAGCAGCTTAGCGGGAGGTACCGTCCTACAATATCCGTTCTTC. Full variable domain (rest looked up from reference TRBV11-2 and TRBJ2-1): EAGVAQSPRYKIIEKRQSVAFWCNPISGHATLYWYQQILGQGPKLLIQFQNNGVVDDSQLPKDRFSAERLKGVDSTLKIQPAKLEDSAVYLCASSLAGGTVLQYPFFGPGTRLTVL.